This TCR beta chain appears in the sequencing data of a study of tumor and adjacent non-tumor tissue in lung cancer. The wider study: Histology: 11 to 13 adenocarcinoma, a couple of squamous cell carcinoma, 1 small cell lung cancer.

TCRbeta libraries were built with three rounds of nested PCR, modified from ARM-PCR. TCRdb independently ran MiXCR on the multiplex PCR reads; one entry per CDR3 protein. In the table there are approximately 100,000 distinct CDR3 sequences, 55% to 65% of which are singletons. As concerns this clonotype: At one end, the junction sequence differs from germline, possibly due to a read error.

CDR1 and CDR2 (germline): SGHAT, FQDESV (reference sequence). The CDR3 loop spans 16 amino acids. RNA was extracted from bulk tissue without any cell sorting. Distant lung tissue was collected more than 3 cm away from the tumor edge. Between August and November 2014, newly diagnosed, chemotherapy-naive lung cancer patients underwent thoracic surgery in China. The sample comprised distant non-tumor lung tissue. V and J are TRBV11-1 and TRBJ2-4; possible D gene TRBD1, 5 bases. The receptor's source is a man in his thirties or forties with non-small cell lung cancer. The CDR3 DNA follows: TGTGCCAGCACCCACTCAGGCAGGGCTACCAAAAACATCCAGCACTTC. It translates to CASTHSGRATKNIQHF.